What follows are 26 T cell receptor beta chains derived from one specimen sequenced in a study of neurological immune-mediated disorders. Time point in this sample: longitudinal time-point 1 (baseline). TCRdb re-analysed the 5' RACE reads in MiXCR, keeping a single row per CDR3 protein. The sample records tens of thousands of distinct CDR3 sequences, 3% to 3.5% being singletons. Sequencing input: PBMCs. These receptors were collected from an older woman with multiple sclerosis.

The chain is built from TRBV5-1 and TRBJ2-7; no reliable D call. Trimming removed 0 bases at V and 4 bases at J, with 8 bases between. The CDR3 totals 13 residues. From germline, CDR1 is SGHRS and CDR2 YFSETQ. The CDR3 loop is CASSLVSFYEQYF. As DNA, the CDR3 is TGCGCCAGCAGCTTGGTGTCCTTTTACGAGCAGTACTTC. The entire variable domain, with the rest obtained from reference TRBV5-1 and TRBJ2-7, is as follows: KAGVTQTPRYLIKTRGQQVTLSCSPISGHRSVSWYQQTPGQGLQFLFEYFSETQRNKGNFPGRFSGRQFSNSRSEMNVSTLELGDSALYLCASSLVSFYEQYFGPGTRLTVT.

In this sample, this clonotype turned up many times. The CDR3 nucleotides are TGTGCCAGCAGCTTACCGGGGGGCCCGCTGAATGAGCAGTTCTTC. The encoded protein is CASSLPGGPLNEQFF. The chain is built from TRBV7-9 and TRBJ2-1, with a possible D match to TRBD2 (7 bases). Trimming removed 2 bases from V and 7 bases from J, with 15 bases in between. This CDR3 has 15 amino acids. Germline lookup yields CDR1 SEHNR and CDR2 FQNEAQ (reference sequence).

This clonotype was observed many times. The chain has TRBV5-1 and TRBJ1-1; no reliable D call. With 0 bases removed from V and 3 bases from J, the gap between germline ends came to 9 bases. The CDR3 totals 14 residues. CDR1 SGHRS and CDR2 YFSETQ come from the germline V gene. Here the CDR3 reads CASSLAGRDTEAFF. Written as DNA, the CDR3 is TGCGCCAGCAGCTTGGCCGGACGTGACACTGAAGCTTTCTTT.

Ten or more counts support this clonotype. This chain joins TRBV20-1 and TRBJ1-2; D possibly corresponds to TRBD1 (6 bases). Per germline, CDR1 DFQATT and CDR2 SNEGSKA (reference sequence). The CDR3 totals 12 residues. V was clipped by 5 bases and J by 8 bases, with 15 bases between them. CDR3 residues: CSADRAGEGYTF. CDR3 DNA: TGCAGTGCTGACCGGGCAGGGGAAGGCTACACCTTC.

This clonotype occurred many times. The CDR3 reads CASSYSSRTDNEAFF. Written as DNA, the CDR3 is TGTGCCAGCAGTTACTCGAGTCGGACGGACAATGAAGCTTTCTTT. V is TRBV6-5 and J is TRBJ1-1, with D perhaps TRBD1 (5 bases). The CDR3 spans 15 residues. The germline gives CDR1 MNHEY, CDR2 SVGAGI. V lost 0 bases, J lost 7 bases, and 15 bases lay in between.

This clonotype was observed at least ten times. The CDR3 here is CASSQDLTNNYGYTF. Written as DNA, the CDR3 is TGTGCCAGCAGCCAAGATCTCACTAATAACTATGGCTACACCTTC. V is TRBV4-2 and J is TRBJ1-2; D gene unclear. In germline, CDR1 is LGHNA, CDR2 YNFKEQ. Trimming stripped 0 bases from V and 1 base from J, with 9 bases between. The CDR3 totals 15 residues.

This clonotype was picked up many times. V and J are TRBV7-9 and TRBJ1-2, with TRBD1 as a possible D gene (5 bases). Germline V CDR1 and CDR2: SEHNR, FQNEAQ (reference sequence). The CDR3 sequence is 13 residues long. Trimming took off 1 base at V and 7 bases at J, with 10 bases between the two ends. CDR3 protein: CASSLGVTAGYTF. The CDR3 DNA follows: TGTGCCAGCAGCTTAGGTGTGACAGCTGGCTACACCTTC.

This clonotype was seen ten or more times. The chain combines TRBV5-1 with TRBJ1-6; TRBD1 aligns across 10 bases. Germline V CDR1 and CDR2: SGHRS, YFSETQ. Germline trimming cut 2 bases from V and 7 bases from J; bases unmatched to any gene: 12. CDR3 length: 18 residues. The CDR3 loop is CASSFSRDRGWGNSPLHF. The CDR3 region has the DNA TGCGCCAGCAGCTTTTCCCGGGACAGGGGTTGGGGGAATTCACCCCTCCACTTT. Supplemented by reference TRBV5-1 and TRBJ1-6, the full variable domain reads KAGVTQTPRYLIKTRGQQVTLSCSPISGHRSVSWYQQTPGQGLQFLFEYFSETQRNKGNFPGRFSGRQFSNSRSEMNVSTLELGDSALYLCASSFSRDRGWGNSPLHFGNGTRLTVT.

This clonotype has ten or more counts. The genes are TRBV4-1 and TRBJ2-2; possibly TRBD2 for D (6 bases). Between the trimmed V and J ends, which lost 4 bases and 0 bases, there was a span of 15 bases. The CDR3 consists of 17 residues. Germline loops: CDR1 MGHRA, CDR2 YSYEKL. The CDR3 DNA reads as TGCGCCAGCAGCCCCGTCCCTGGCGGGGCGAACACCGGGGAGCTGTTTTTT. This codes for CASSPVPGGANTGELFF.

At least ten counts were recorded for this clonotype. The chain recombines TRBV12-3 or TRBV12-4 with TRBJ2-7, with 8 nucleotides matching TRBD1. This CDR3 is 14 amino acids long. With V trimmed by 6 bases and J by 2 bases, 6 bases remained unmatched. This CDR3 is CASSNTGGTYEQYF. CDR3 DNA: TGTGCCAGCAGCAATACAGGGGGAACCTACGAGCAGTACTTC.

This clonotype came up many times. The chain carries TRBV28 and TRBJ2-7; 9 bases fit TRBD1. Per the germline V gene, CDR1 is MDHEN and CDR2 is SYDVKM. Losses at the gene ends were 10 bases for V and 2 bases for J; bases not matched to a gene: 6. The CDR3 totals 13 residues. The CDR3 DNA reads TGTGCCACCTCGGGACAGGGTCCCTACGAGCAGTACTTC. Protein sequence: CATSGQGPYEQYF.

This clonotype has ten or more counts. The V gene is TRBV6-1, the J gene TRBJ2-5; TRBD1 might be the D (5 bases). The CDR3 consists of 13 residues. V was trimmed by 3 bases and J by 2 bases, leaving 7 bases between them. Germline-derived CDR1 and CDR2 are MNHNS and SASEGT. The DNA for the CDR3 is TGTGCCAGCAGTGAGAAGGGGCAAGAGACCCAGTACTTC. Protein sequence: CASSEKGQETQYF.

In its sample, this clonotype was seen many times. V gene TRBV18 combines with J gene TRBJ2-5, with D hard to call. V was trimmed by 3 bases and J by 1 base, leaving 12 bases between them. The CDR3 covers 15 residues. Germline CDR1 and CDR2: KGHSH and LQKENI. This CDR3 is CASSPFERIQETQYF. CDR3 in DNA: TGTGCCAGCTCACCCTTCGAGAGGATCCAAGAGACCCAGTACTTC.

This clonotype showed up many times. The J gene is TRBJ1-4, the V gene TRBV12-3 or TRBV12-4; D unclear. The V end was cut by 3 bases, the J end by 4 bases, with 12 bases between. The CDR3 extends over 15 amino acids. The CDR3 nucleotides are TGTGCCAGCAGTTTGCCAGCCGGAATTAATGAAAAACTGTTTTTT. Translation gives CASSLPAGINEKLFF.

In this sample, this clonotype turned up many times. The chain couples TRBV20-1 to TRBJ2-3; possibly TRBD1 or TRBD2 for D (6 bases each). With 1 base removed from V and 4 bases from J, the gap between germline ends came to 18 bases. This CDR3 comprises 16 residues. Germline V gene lookup returns CDR1 DFQATT and CDR2 SNEGSKA (reference sequence). The CDR3 is CSARGSRGGRSDTQYF. CDR3 DNA: TGCAGTGCTAGAGGGTCTAGAGGGGGGAGGTCAGATACGCAGTATTTT.

This chain joins TRBV20-1 and TRBJ1-5; D not resolved. This CDR3 is 14 amino acids long. Germline CDR1 is DFQATT and CDR2 is SNEGSKA (reference sequence). The V gene lost 6 bases and the J gene lost 3 bases, with 15 bases spanning the gap. Here the CDR3 reads CSADGGKDNQPQHF. The DNA for the CDR3 is TGCAGTGCCGACGGCGGAAAGGACAATCAGCCCCAGCATTTT.

This clonotype was recorded many times. The rearrangement joins TRBV3-1 to TRBJ2-1; TRBD2 aligns across 11 bases. The CDR3 is made up of 17 amino acids. Per germline, CDR1 LGHDT and CDR2 YNNKEL (reference sequence). J was trimmed by 5 bases and V by 4 bases; bases with no gene match: 10. DNA for the CDR3: TGTGCCAGCAGCCGGACCCCTAGCGGGGGGACCAACAATGAGCAGTTCTTC. Its translation: CASSRTPSGGTNNEQFF.

This clonotype was recorded many times. A much bigger clone sits one base away, suggesting this may be a read error. V is TRBV29-1 and J is TRBJ1-2; possible D gene TRBD1, 5 bases. Germline assignment: CDR1 SQVTM and CDR2 ANQGSEA. V lost 3 bases to trimming and J lost 8 bases, with 7 bases between them. The CDR3 sequence is 10 residues long. CDR3 sequence: CSVDRAGYTF. The CDR3 DNA reads as TGCAGCGTTGACAGGGCCGGCTACACCTTC.

This clonotype was counted many times. V gene TRBV12-3 or TRBV12-4 combines with J gene TRBJ2-3; TRBD2 aligns across 7 bases. The CDR3 covers 17 residues. The trim removed 6 bases at V and 7 bases at J, leaving 19 bases unmatched. The CDR3 sequence is CASSQRRAGTIKYTQYF. CDR3 sequence (DNA): TGTGCCAGCAGCCAAAGACGAGCGGGGACCATTAAGTATACGCAGTATTTT.

This clonotype was observed a few times. The V and J genes are TRBV3-1 and TRBJ2-5; D may match TRBD1 or TRBD2 (5 bases each). Germline lookup yields CDR1 LGHDT and CDR2 YNNKEL (reference sequence). V lost 0 bases to trimming and J lost 5 bases, with 13 bases between them. There are 15 residues in the CDR3. The CDR3 is CASSQDRGAGETQYF. The DNA of the CDR3 is TGTGCCAGCAGCCAAGATCGAGGGGCCGGGGAGACCCAGTACTTC.

This clonotype was seen at least ten times. This sequence joins TRBV29-1 and TRBJ2-7; 7 bases map to TRBD2. CDR1 and CDR2 (germline): SQVTM, ANQGSEA. The ends lost 7 bases at V and 2 bases at J; junction bases unmatched: 11. The CDR3 has 14 residues. CDR3 DNA: TGCAGCGCTAAACGAGGGGAGGGGCCCTACGAGCAGTACTTC. Protein sequence: CSAKRGEGPYEQYF.

There are many counts of this clonotype. The V gene is TRBV25-1, the J gene TRBJ2-1; 8 nucleotides match TRBD1. The germline gives CDR1 MGHDK, CDR2 SYGVNS. CDR3 length: 15 amino acids. V lost 4 bases and J lost 9; bases outside the gene matches: 11. The CDR3 sequence: CASSGFTGGAAEQFF. The CDR3 coding sequence is TGTGCCAGCAGTGGCTTTACAGGGGGTGCGGCTGAGCAGTTCTTC.

This clonotype was detected ten times or more. V and J are TRBV5-1 and TRBJ1-1, with D perhaps matching TRBD1 (5 bases). With 4 bases removed from V and 0 bases from J, the gap between germline ends came to 16 bases. The length of the CDR3 is 16 residues. Looked up from germline, CDR1 is SGHRS and CDR2 is YFSETQ. In nucleotides, the CDR3 is TGCGCCAGCAGCCGGGTCCCGACAGCTTTGAACACTGAAGCTTTCTTT. Translation: CASSRVPTALNTEAFF.

This clonotype occurred many times. The J gene is TRBJ2-2, the V gene TRBV5-1; the D call may be TRBD1 or TRBD2 (5 bases each). Trimming shortened V by 4 bases and J by 6 bases, and 13 bases separated the two germline ends. CDR3 length equals 14 residues. CDR1 and CDR2 (germline): SGHRS, YFSETQ. The CDR3 here is CASSPRGAAGELFF. The DNA for the CDR3 is TGCGCCAGCAGCCCACGGGGCGCAGCCGGGGAGCTGTTTTTT.

This clonotype was observed at least ten times. At one of its ends the junction is not consistent with the germline gene, which may arise from a read error. The chain couples TRBV5-1 to TRBJ1-1, with D possibly being TRBD1 (5 bases). Germline CDR1 SGHRS, CDR2 YFSETQ. The CDR3 runs 14 residues. This CDR3 reads CASSFGGDDTEAFF. The CDR3 DNA sequence: TGCGCCAGCAGCTTCGGAGGGGATGACACTGAAGCCTTCTTT.

This clonotype occurred many times. V is TRBV29-1 and J is TRBJ2-2, with D perhaps matching TRBD1 or TRBD2 (5 bases each). The germline V gene has CDR1 SQVTM and CDR2 ANQGSEA. This CDR3 has 16 residues. Trimming pared 1 base from V and 5 bases from J, leaving 17 bases between. The CDR3 spells CSVEGRVGKGTGELFF. CDR3 in DNA: TGCAGCGTTGAAGGAAGGGTCGGGAAGGGGACCGGGGAGCTGTTTTTT.